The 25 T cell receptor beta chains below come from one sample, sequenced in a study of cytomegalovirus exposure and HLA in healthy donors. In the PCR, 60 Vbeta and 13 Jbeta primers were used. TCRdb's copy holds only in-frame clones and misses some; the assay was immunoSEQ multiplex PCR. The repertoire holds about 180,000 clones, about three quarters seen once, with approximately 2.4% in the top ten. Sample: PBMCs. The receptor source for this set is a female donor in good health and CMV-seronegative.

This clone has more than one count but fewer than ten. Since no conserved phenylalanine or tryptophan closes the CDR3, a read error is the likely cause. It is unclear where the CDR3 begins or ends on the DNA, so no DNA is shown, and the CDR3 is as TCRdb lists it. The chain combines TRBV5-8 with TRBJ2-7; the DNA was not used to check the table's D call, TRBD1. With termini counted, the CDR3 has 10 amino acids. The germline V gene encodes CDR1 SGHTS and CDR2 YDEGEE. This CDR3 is CASSGTRLTG.

The CDR3 here is CSVVGLAGGEQFF. The CDR3 DNA sequence: TGCAGCGTTGTCGGACTAGCGGGGGGTGAGCAGTTCTTC. The J gene is TRBJ2-1, the V gene TRBV29-1; 14 nucleotides match TRBD2. J lost 9 bases, V lost 4 bases, and 2 bases had no gene match. Germline-derived CDR1 and CDR2 are SQVTM and ANQGSEA. This CDR3 is built from 13 residues.

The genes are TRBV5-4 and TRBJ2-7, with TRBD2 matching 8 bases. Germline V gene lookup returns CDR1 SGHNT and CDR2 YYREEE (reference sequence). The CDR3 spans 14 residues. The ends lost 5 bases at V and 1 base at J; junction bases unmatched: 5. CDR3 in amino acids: CASSFRGGSYEQYF. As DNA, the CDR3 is TGTGCCAGCAGTTTCCGGGGGGGGTCCTACGAGCAGTACTTC.

CDR3 protein: CASSLCDSCNEKLFF. Here the CDR3 DNA reads TGTGCCAGCAGTTTGTGCGACAGCTGTAATGAAAAACTGTTTTTT. The genes are TRBV28 and TRBJ1-4, with D perhaps TRBD1 (5 bases). The ends were cut back, 3 bases at V and 4 bases at J, with 12 bases in the middle. The CDR3 is made up of 15 amino acids. Germline V lookup: CDR1 MDHEN, CDR2 SYDVKM.

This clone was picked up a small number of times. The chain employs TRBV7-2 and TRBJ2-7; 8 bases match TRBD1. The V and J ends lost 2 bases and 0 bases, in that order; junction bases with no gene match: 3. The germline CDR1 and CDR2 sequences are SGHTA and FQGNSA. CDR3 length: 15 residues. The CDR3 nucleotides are TGTGCCAGCAGCTTACGAGGACAGGGCTCCTACGAGCAGTACTTC. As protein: CASSLRGQGSYEQYF.

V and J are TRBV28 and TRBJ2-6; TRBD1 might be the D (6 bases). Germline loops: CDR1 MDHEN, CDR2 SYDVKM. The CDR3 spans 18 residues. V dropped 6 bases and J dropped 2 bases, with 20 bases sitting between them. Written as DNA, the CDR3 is TGTGCCAGCAGCCCGATGAGGGGGATGGGAACTGGGGCCAACGTCCTGACTTTC. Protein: CASSPMRGMGTGANVLTF.

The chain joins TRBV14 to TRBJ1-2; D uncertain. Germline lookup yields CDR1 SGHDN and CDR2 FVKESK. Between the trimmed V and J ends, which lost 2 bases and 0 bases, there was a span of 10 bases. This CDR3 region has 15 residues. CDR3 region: CASSQRSGTNYGYTF. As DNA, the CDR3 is TGTGCCAGCAGCCAACGGTCGGGGACTAACTATGGCTACACCTTC. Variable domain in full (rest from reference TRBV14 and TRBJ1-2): EAGVTQFPSHSVIEKGQTVTLRCDPISGHDNLYWYRRVMGKEIKFLLHFVKESKQDESGMPNNRFLAERTGGTYSTLKVQPAELEDSGVYFCASSQRSGTNYGYTFGSGTRLTVV.

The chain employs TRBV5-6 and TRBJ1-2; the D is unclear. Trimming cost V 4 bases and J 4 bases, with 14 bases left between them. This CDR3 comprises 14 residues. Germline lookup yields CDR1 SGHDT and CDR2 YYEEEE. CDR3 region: CASSEGGLGYGYTF. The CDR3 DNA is TGTGCCAGCAGCGAGGGAGGGTTGGGCTATGGCTACACCTTC. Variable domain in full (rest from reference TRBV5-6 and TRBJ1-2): DAGVTQSPTHLIKTRGQQVTLRCSPKSGHDTVSWYQQALGQGPQFIFQYYEEEERQRGNFPDRFSGHQFPNYSSELNVNALLLGDSALYLCASSEGGLGYGYTFGSGTRLTVV.

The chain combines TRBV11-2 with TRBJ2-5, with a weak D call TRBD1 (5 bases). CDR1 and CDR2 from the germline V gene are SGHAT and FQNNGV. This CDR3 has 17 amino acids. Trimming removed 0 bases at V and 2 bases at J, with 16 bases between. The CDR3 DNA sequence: TGTGCCAGCAGCTTAGATGCCAGGGTGGTGGGACAAGAGACCCAGTACTTC. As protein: CASSLDARVVGQETQYF. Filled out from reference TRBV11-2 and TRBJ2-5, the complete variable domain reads EAGVAQSPRYKIIEKRQSVAFWCNPISGHATLYWYQQILGQGPKLLIQFQNNGVVDDSQLPKDRFSAERLKGVDSTLKIQPAKLEDSAVYLCASSLDARVVGQETQYFGPGTRLLVL.

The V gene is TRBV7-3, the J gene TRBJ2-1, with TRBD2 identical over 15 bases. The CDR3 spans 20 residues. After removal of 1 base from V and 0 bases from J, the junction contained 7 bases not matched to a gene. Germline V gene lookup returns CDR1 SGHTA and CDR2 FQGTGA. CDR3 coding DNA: TGTGCCAGCAGCTTAAGGGGGACTAGCGGGGGGTCGGGCTCCTACAATGAGCAGTTCTTC. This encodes CASSLRGTSGGSGSYNEQFF.

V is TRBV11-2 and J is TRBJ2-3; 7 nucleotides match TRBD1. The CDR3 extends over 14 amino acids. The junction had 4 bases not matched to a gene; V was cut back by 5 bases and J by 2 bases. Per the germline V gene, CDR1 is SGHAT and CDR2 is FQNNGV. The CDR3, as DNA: TGTGCCAGCAGCCCAACAGGGGCCACAGATACGCAGTATTTT. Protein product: CASSPTGATDTQYF.

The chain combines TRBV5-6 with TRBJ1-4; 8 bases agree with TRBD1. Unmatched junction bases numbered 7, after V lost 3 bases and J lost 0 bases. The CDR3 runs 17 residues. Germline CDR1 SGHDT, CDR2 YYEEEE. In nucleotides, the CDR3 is TGTGCCAGCAGCTCGACAGGGGCTTGGGCAACTAATGAAAAACTGTTTTTT. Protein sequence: CASSSTGAWATNEKLFF.

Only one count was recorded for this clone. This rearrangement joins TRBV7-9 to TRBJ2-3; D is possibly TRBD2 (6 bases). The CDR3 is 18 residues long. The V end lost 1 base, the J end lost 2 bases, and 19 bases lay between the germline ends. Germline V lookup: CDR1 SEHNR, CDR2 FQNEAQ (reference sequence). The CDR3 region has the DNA TGTGCCAGCAGCTTAGGTAGCTCGAGGGAGGCCTCCACAGATACGCAGTATTTT. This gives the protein CASSLGSSREASTDTQYF.

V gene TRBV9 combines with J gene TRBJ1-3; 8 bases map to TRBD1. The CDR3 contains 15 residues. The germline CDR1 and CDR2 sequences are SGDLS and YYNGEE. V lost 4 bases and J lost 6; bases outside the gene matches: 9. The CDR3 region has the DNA TGTGCCAGCAGCCCTAGGACAGGGTCGGCAAACACCATATATTTT. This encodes CASSPRTGSANTIYF.

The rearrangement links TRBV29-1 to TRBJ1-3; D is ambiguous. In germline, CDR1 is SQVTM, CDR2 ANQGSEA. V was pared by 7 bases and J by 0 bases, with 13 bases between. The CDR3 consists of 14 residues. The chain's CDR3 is CSATGRDSGNTIYF. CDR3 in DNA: TGCAGCGCTACGGGGAGAGACTCTGGAAACACCATATATTTT. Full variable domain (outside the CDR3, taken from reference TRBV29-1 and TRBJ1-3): SAVISQKPSRDICQRGTSLTIQCQVDSQVTMMFWYRQQPGQSLTLIATANQGSEATYESGFVIDKFPISRPNLTFSTLTVSNMSPEDSSIYLCSATGRDSGNTIYFGEGSWLTVV.

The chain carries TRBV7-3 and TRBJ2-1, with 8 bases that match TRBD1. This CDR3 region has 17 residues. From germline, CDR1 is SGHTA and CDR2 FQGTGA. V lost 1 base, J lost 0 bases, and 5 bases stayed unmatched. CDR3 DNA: TGTGCCAGCAGCTTAAGGGACAGGTTGAGCTCCTACAATGAGCAGTTCTTC. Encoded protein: CASSLRDRLSSYNEQFF.

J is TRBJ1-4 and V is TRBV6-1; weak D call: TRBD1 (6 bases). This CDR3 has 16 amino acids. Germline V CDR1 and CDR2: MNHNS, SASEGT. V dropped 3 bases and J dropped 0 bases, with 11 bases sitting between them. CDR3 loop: CASSEGRGATNEKLFF. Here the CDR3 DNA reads TGTGCCAGCAGTGAGGGCAGGGGTGCAACTAATGAAAAACTGTTTTTT.

In DNA form, the CDR3 reads TGTGCCAGCAGCTTCGGGACTAGCGGTTCAGATACGCAGTATTTT. This encodes CASSFGTSGSDTQYF. The chain links TRBV11-1 to TRBJ2-3, with TRBD2 matching 11 bases. The CDR3 loop spans 15 amino acids. V dropped 3 bases and J dropped 4; count of bases not matched to a gene: 3. From germline, CDR1 is SGHAT and CDR2 FQDESV (reference sequence).

CDR3 nucleotides: TGTGCCTGGAGTGCACGGGGGGGCAGGGTGAACACTGAAGCTTTCTTT. Its protein is CAWSARGGRVNTEAFF. J is TRBJ1-1 and V is TRBV30; a weak D match, TRBD1 (6 bases). CDR3 length: 16 residues. Trimming cost V 1 base and J 0 bases, with 15 bases left between them. The germline V gene encodes CDR1 GTSNPN and CDR2 SVGIG (reference sequence).

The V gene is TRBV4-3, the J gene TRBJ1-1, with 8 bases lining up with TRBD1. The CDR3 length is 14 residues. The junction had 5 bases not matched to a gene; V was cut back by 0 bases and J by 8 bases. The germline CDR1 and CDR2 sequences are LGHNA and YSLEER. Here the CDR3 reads CASSQDPRGLEAFF. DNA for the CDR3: TGCGCCAGCAGCCAAGACCCCAGGGGGCTGGAAGCTTTCTTT.

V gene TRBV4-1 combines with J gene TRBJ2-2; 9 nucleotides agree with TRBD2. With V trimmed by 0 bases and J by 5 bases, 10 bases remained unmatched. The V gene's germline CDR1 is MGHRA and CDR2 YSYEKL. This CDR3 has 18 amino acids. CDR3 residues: CASSQEVAGGRLTGELFF. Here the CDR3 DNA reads TGCGCCAGCAGCCAAGAGGTCGCGGGGGGGCGGTTGACCGGGGAGCTGTTTTTT.

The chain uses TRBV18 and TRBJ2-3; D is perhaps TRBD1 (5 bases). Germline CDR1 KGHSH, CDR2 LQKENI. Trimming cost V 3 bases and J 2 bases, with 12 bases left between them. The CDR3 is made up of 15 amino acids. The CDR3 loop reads CASSPSLQDTDTQYF. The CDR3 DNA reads TGTGCCAGCTCACCCAGTCTACAGGACACAGATACGCAGTATTTT. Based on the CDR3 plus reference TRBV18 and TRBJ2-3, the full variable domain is NAGVMQNPRHLVRRRGQEARLRCSPMKGHSHVYWYRQLPEEGLKFMVYLQKENIIDESGMPKERFSAEFPKEGPSILRIQQVVRGDSAAYFCASSPSLQDTDTQYFGPGTRLTVL.

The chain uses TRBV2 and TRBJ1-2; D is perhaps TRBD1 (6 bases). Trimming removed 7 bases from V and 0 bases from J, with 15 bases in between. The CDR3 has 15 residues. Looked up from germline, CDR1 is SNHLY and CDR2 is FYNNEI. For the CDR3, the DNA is TGTGCCAGCACCTACACCAGGGGACCTAACTATGGCTACACCTTC. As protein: CASTYTRGPNYGYTF.

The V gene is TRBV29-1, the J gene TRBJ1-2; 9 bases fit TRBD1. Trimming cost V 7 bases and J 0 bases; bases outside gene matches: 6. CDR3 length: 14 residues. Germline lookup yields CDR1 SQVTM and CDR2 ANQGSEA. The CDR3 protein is CSGGQGLANYGYTF. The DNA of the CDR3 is TGCAGCGGGGGACAGGGATTAGCTAACTATGGCTACACCTTC.

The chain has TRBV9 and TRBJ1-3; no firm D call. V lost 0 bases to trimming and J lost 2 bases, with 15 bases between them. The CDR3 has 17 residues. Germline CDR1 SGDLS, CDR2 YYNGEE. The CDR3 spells CASSVATRWQAGNTIYF. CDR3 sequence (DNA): TGTGCCAGCAGCGTAGCTACTCGGTGGCAGGCTGGAAACACCATATATTTT.